This T cell receptor beta chain emerged from a study of type 1 and type 2 diabetes patients. The CDR3 loop spans 12 amino acids. Looked up from germline, CDR1 is LNHDA and CDR2 is SQIVND (reference sequence). The V end lost 7 bases, the J end lost 3 bases, and 9 bases lay between the germline ends. In its sample, this clonotype was seen many times. The antigen is unknown. Diabetic patients met standard criteria for type 1 or type 2 diabetes. No donor had another autoimmune disease or recent infection within four weeks. Whole-study results and caveats: Between type 2 diabetes and control samples, V and J usage averaged approximately 0.97 correlation.

The PCR template was genomic DNA. Amplification of the beta chain CDR3 used 30 forward and 13 reverse multiplex primers. TCRdb independently ran MiXCR on the multiplex PCR reads; one entry per CDR3 protein. Counted here are fewer than 300,000 distinct CDR3 sequences, approximately 45% occurring once; the ten biggest clones make up roughly 13%. The chain links TRBV19 to TRBJ1-2, with a weak D call TRBD1 (5 bases). The TCR comes from a man between 18 and 29 years old with type 2 diabetes. Sequenced sample: peripheral blood mononuclear cells (PBMCs). CDR3 sequence reads: CASTGGDYGYTF. CDR3 sequence (DNA): TGTGCCAGTACGGGGGGAGACTATGGCTACACCTTC. Using reference TRBV19 and TRBJ1-2 for the parts outside the CDR3, the full variable domain is DGGITQSPKYLFRKEGQNVTLSCEQNLNHDAMYWYRQDPGQGLRLIYYSQIVNDFQKGDIAEGYSVSREKKESFPLTVTSAQKNPTAFYLCASTGGDYGYTFGSGTRLTVV.